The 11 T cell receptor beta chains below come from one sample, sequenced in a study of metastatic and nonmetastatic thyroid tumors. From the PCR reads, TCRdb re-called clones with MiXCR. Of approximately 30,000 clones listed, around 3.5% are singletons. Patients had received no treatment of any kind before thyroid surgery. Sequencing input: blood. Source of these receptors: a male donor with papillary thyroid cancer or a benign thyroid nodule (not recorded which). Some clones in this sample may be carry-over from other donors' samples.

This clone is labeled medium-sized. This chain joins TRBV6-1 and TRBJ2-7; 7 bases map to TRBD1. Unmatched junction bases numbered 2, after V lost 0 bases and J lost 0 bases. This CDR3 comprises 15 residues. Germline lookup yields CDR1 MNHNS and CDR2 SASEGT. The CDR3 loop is CASSEAGDSSYEQYF. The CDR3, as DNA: TGTGCCAGCAGTGAAGCGGGGGACAGCTCCTACGAGCAGTACTTC.

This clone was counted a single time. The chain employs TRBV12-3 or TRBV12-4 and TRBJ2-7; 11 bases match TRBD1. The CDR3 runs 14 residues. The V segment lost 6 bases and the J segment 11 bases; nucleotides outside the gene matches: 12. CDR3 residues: CASRPGTGGEVKYF. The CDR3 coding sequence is TGTGCCAGCAGGCCCGGGACAGGGGGGGAAGTGAAGTACTTC.

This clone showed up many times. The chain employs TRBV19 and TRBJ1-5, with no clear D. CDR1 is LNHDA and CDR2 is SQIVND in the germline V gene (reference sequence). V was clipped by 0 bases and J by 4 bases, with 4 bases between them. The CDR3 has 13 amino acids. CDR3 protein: CASSIEHNQPQHF. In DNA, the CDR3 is TGTGCCAGTAGTATAGAACATAATCAGCCCCAGCATTTT.

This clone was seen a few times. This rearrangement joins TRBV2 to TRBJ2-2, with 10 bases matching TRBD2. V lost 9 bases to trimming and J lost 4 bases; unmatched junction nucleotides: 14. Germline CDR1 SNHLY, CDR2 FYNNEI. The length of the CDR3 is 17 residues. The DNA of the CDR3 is TGTGCCAGAAATAGGGGAGTAGCGGGAGGTAGCACCGGGGAGCTGTTTTTT. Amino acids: CARNRGVAGGSTGELFF.

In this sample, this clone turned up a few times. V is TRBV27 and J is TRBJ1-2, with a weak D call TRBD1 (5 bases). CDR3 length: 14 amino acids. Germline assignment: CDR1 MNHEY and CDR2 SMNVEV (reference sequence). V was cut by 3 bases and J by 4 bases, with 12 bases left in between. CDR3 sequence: CASSLGGQPYGYTF. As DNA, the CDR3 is TGTGCCAGCAGTTTGGGAGGACAACCCTATGGCTACACCTTC.

The CDR3 loop is CASSPRTDNTGELFF. The CDR3 region has the DNA TGTGCCAGCAGTCCCCGGACGGATAACACCGGGGAGCTGTTTTTT. The chain couples TRBV27 to TRBJ2-2, with D hard to call. Germline V gives CDR1 MNHEY, CDR2 SMNVEV (reference sequence). The V end lost 5 bases, the J end lost 2 bases, and 12 bases lay between the germline ends. CDR3 size: 15 residues.

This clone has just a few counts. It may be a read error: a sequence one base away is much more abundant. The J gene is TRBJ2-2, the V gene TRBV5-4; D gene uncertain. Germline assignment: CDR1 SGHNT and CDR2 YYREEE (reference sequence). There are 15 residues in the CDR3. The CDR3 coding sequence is TGTGTCAGCAGCTTGGCCCTAGGGAACACCGGGGAGCTGTTTTTT. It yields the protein CVSSLALGNTGELFF.

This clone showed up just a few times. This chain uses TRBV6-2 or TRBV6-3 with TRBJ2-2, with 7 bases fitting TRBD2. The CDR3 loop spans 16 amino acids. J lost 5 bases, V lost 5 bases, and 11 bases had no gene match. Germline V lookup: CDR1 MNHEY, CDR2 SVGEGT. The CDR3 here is CASSGSSGERTGELFF. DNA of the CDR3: TGTGCCAGCAGTGGATCTAGCGGAGAGAGAACCGGGGAGCTGTTTTTT.

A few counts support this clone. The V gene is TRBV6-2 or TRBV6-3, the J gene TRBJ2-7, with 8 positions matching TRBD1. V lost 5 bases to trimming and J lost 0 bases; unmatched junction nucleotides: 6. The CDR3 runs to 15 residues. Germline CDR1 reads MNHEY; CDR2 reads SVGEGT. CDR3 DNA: TGTGCCAGCAGTACACAGGGGGTCCTCTCCTACGAGCAGTACTTC. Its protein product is CASSTQGVLSYEQYF.

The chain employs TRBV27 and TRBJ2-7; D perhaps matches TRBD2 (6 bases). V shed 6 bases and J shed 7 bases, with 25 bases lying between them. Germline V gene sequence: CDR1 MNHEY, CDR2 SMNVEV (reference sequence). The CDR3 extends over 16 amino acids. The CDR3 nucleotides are TGTGCCAGCAGCCCGGCTGGGGGGAGGATACTTACAGAGCAGTACTTC. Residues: CASSPAGGRILTEQYF.

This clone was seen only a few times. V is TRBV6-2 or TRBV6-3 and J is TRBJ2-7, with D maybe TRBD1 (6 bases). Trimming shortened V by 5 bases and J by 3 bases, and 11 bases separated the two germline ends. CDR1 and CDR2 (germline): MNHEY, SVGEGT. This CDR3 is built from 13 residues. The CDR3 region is CASSQGSGYEQYF. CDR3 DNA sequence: TGTGCCAGCAGTCAGGGGAGCGGCTACGAGCAGTACTTC.